The 31 T cell receptor beta chains below were found in one sample sequenced in a study of shared clonotypes between healthy human individuals. Data came from immunoSEQ multiplex PCR; TCRdb stores just in-frame clones and leaves some out. There are 2,500,000 or so clones in the sample; about 90% occur only once, and approximately 0.39% lies in the top ten. Material for sequencing was naive CD4+ T cells from PBMCs. The subset is: CD45RA+ positively selected. The receptors here all came from a young man in good health. Some clones in this sample may be carry-over from other donors' samples.

The V call is TRBV23-1, the J call TRBJ2-1, with 12 bases identical to TRBD2. TRBV23-1 is an ORF; its function is uncertain. The V segment lost 0 bases and the J segment 3 bases; nucleotides outside the gene matches: 9. The CDR3 contains 19 residues. The CDR3 sequence: CASSQSGLAGGPVYNEQFF. The DNA of the CDR3 is TGCGCCAGCAGTCAATCGGGGCTAGCGGGAGGGCCTGTCTACAATGAGCAGTTCTTC.

The chain joins TRBV2 to TRBJ2-7, with TRBD1 matching over 7 bases. This CDR3 region has 15 residues. Germline CDR1 is SNHLY and CDR2 is FYNNEI. Unmatched junction bases numbered 13, after V lost 4 bases and J lost 7 bases. As DNA, the CDR3 is TGTGCCAGCAGTGCCTCGGGACAGAGCTCGGGGGAGCAGTACTTC. It encodes CASSASGQSSGEQYF.

This clone appeared a single time. This sample includes further DNA sequences coding for the same CDR3. The V call is TRBV5-1, the J call TRBJ2-5, with 8 bases that match TRBD2. J lost 3 bases, V lost 0 bases, and 4 bases had no gene match. There are 15 residues in the CDR3. Germline CDR1 SGHRS, CDR2 YFSETQ. The CDR3 loop is CASSLAGTSEETQYF. DNA for the CDR3: TGCGCCAGCAGCTTGGCCGGGACTAGTGAAGAGACCCAGTACTTC.

The chain recombines TRBV19 with TRBJ1-5; no clear D gene. The CDR3 contains 16 residues. From germline, CDR1 is LNHDA and CDR2 SQIVND (reference sequence). The ends were cut back, 1 base at V and 0 bases at J, with 10 bases in the middle. The CDR3 DNA follows: TGTGCCAGTAGTATAGGAAGGGAAAATAGCAATCAGCCCCAGCATTTT. It specifies CASSIGRENSNQPQHF.

The chain joins TRBV11-2 to TRBJ2-7, with a weak D call TRBD2 (6 bases). V dropped 5 bases and J dropped 0 bases, with 14 bases sitting between them. The CDR3 is 15 residues long. The germline V gene has CDR1 SGHAT and CDR2 FQNNGV. DNA for the CDR3: TGTGCCAGCAGCCTGGAGGCGGGATACTCCTACGAGCAGTACTTC. It yields the protein CASSLEAGYSYEQYF.

The rearrangement joins TRBV7-2 to TRBJ1-1; tentatively, D is TRBD1 (6 bases). Germline values: CDR1 SGHTA, CDR2 FQGNSA. The V and J ends lost 5 bases and 4 bases respectively, with 20 bases between them. This CDR3 is built from 16 residues. The CDR3, as DNA: TGTGCCAGCAGCCCAGGGGCCCTGAACGGTGGCACTGAAGCTTTCTTT. This gives the protein CASSPGALNGGTEAFF.

The CDR3 sequence: CASSQDISYNEQFF. In DNA, the CDR3 is TGTGCCAGCAGCCAAGATATAAGCTACAATGAGCAGTTCTTC. V usage is TRBV4-2 and J usage is TRBJ2-1; D call uncertain. The CDR3 has 14 amino acids. Trimming pared 0 bases from V and 3 bases from J, leaving 6 bases between. Germline CDR1 reads LGHNA; CDR2 reads YNFKEQ.

The chain employs TRBV7-8 and TRBJ2-7; a weak D match, TRBD1 (6 bases). Per the germline V gene, CDR1 is SGHVS and CDR2 is FQNEAQ. Trimming left V 5 bases short and J 5 bases short, with 13 bases between. The CDR3 is 13 residues long. The CDR3 DNA follows: TGTGCCAGCAGCATTAAACAGGGTAACGAGCAGTACTTC. Translating it yields CASSIKQGNEQYF.

This clone was seen once. J is TRBJ2-5 and V is TRBV5-1; D is uncertain. The ends were cut back, 4 bases at V and 5 bases at J, with 18 bases in the middle. This CDR3 is 15 amino acids long. Germline loops: CDR1 SGHRS, CDR2 YFSETQ. CDR3 amino acids: CASSNGPSVRETQYF. CDR3 coding DNA: TGCGCCAGCAGCAACGGGCCCTCGGTCCGGGAGACCCAGTACTTC.

The V and J genes are TRBV7-9 and TRBJ1-3; D possibly corresponds to TRBD1 (6 bases). CDR3 size: 15 residues. Looked up from germline, CDR1 is SEHNR and CDR2 is FQNEAQ (reference sequence). The V end lost 4 bases, the J end lost 0 bases, and 10 bases lay between the germline ends. This CDR3 reads CASSSGQSSGNTIYF. CDR3 DNA: TGTGCCAGCAGCTCTGGACAGAGCTCTGGAAACACCATATATTTT.

This clone was recorded only once. Distinct nucleotide sequences in the sample also encode this CDR3. The J gene is TRBJ2-6, the V gene TRBV18; D tentatively reads TRBD1 or TRBD2 (5 bases each). CDR1 is KGHSH, CDR2 LQKENI, per germline. This CDR3 is 16 amino acids long. Trimming took off 2 bases at V and 0 bases at J, with 8 bases between the two ends. CDR3 nucleotide sequence: TGTGCCAGCTCACCAGTTGGGGGCTCTGGGGCCAACGTCCTGACTTTC. Protein sequence: CASSPVGGSGANVLTF.

The rearrangement uses TRBV4-2 and TRBJ1-2; D remains ambiguous. CDR3 length: 16 residues. Trimming stripped 2 bases from V and 3 bases from J, with 16 bases between. Germline CDR1 is LGHNA and CDR2 is YNFKEQ. The chain's CDR3 is CASSQFGRSGDYGYTF. The DNA of the CDR3 is TGTGCCAGCAGCCAATTCGGTCGCTCCGGGGACTATGGCTACACCTTC.

V and J are TRBV11-3 and TRBJ1-1; D possibly corresponds to TRBD1 (5 bases). V lost 3 bases, J lost 4 bases, and 9 bases lay in between. Germline loops: CDR1 SGHNT, CDR2 YENEEA. CDR3 length equals 13 residues. Here the CDR3 reads CASSFRQGTEAFF. In nucleotides, the CDR3 is TGTGCCAGCAGCTTCAGGCAGGGCACTGAAGCTTTCTTT.

This chain joins TRBV18 and TRBJ1-1, with unresolved D. Trimming took off 3 bases at V and 4 bases at J, with 15 bases between the two ends. This CDR3 region has 15 residues. Germline V gene lookup returns CDR1 KGHSH and CDR2 LQKENI. Here the CDR3 DNA reads TGTGCCAGCTCACCCAATGTCATGGCAAGCACTGAAGCTTTCTTT. It encodes CASSPNVMASTEAFF.

This chain links TRBV30 with TRBJ2-1; D gene uncertain. Trimming took 5 bases from V and 0 from J, leaving 8 bases between them. The germline V gene encodes CDR1 GTSNPN and CDR2 SVGIG (reference sequence). This CDR3 contains 13 residues. CDR3 sequence (DNA): TGTGCCTGGGCAATACACTCCTACAATGAGCAGTTCTTC. Its protein is CAWAIHSYNEQFF.

This clone was observed once. V gene TRBV2 combines with J gene TRBJ2-3; 13 positions match TRBD2. CDR3 length equals 16 residues. Trimming took 8 bases from V and 3 from J; bases not matched to a gene: 8. In germline, CDR1 is SNHLY, CDR2 FYNNEI. CDR3 loop: CASGAGTSGTTDTQYF. The CDR3 DNA sequence: TGTGCCAGCGGAGCCGGGACTAGCGGGACTACAGATACGCAGTATTTT.

Concerning this clone: This sample includes further DNA sequences coding for the same CDR3. This sequence joins TRBV11-2 and TRBJ2-3; no firm D call. The germline V and J ends were trimmed by 1 base and 3 bases, with 8 bases remaining between them. CDR1 and CDR2 from the germline V gene are SGHAT and FQNNGV. This CDR3 region has 14 residues. CDR3 loop: CASSLVSSTDTQYF. In DNA form, the CDR3 reads TGTGCCAGCAGCTTAGTATCGTCAACAGATACGCAGTATTTT.

Notes on this clone: This sample includes further DNA sequences coding for the same CDR3. The chain couples TRBV18 to TRBJ2-2, with D possibly matching TRBD2 (6 bases). This CDR3 has 15 amino acids. Germline V gene sequence: CDR1 KGHSH, CDR2 LQKENI. V lost 3 bases to trimming and J lost 1 base, with 9 bases between them. The CDR3 loop is CASSPRRGNTGELFF. The CDR3 nucleotides are TGTGCCAGCTCACCTCGGCGGGGGAACACCGGGGAGCTGTTTTTT.

This chain uses TRBV19 with TRBJ2-5; D is perhaps TRBD1 or TRBD2 (5 bases each). The V and J ends lost 3 bases and 4 bases respectively, with 9 bases between them. The CDR3 contains 13 residues. Germline assignment: CDR1 LNHDA and CDR2 SQIVND (reference sequence). The CDR3 sequence: CASSMQRGETQYF. As DNA, the CDR3 is TGTGCCAGTAGTATGCAGAGGGGAGAGACCCAGTACTTC.

V is TRBV28 and J is TRBJ2-7; 7 bases map to TRBD1. This CDR3 contains 15 residues. Germline-derived CDR1 and CDR2 are MDHEN and SYDVKM. Germline trimming cut 5 bases from V and 5 bases from J; bases unmatched to any gene: 12. The CDR3, as DNA: TGTGCCAGCAGTCCACTCGCCCGGGACAGTCACGAGCAGTACTTC. Protein sequence: CASSPLARDSHEQYF. The full variable domain, with the rest looked up from reference TRBV28 and TRBJ2-7, is DVKVTQSSRYLVKRTGEKVFLECVQDMDHENMFWYRQDPGLGLRLIYFSYDVKMKEKGDIPEGYSVSREKKERFSLILESASTNQTSMYLCASSPLARDSHEQYFGPGTRLTVT.

The chain recombines TRBV2 with TRBJ2-3; D is unclear. Germline V CDR1 and CDR2: SNHLY, FYNNEI. V was shortened by 3 bases and J by 6 bases, with 16 bases between the two germline ends. The CDR3 length is 15 residues. This chain's CDR3 is CASSEFIPMVDTQYF. For the CDR3, the DNA is TGTGCCAGCAGTGAGTTCATTCCGATGGTCGATACGCAGTATTTT. Full variable domain (missing parts from reference TRBV2 and TRBJ2-3): EPEVTQTPSHQVTQMGQEVILRCVPISNHLYFYWYRQILGQKVEFLVSFYNNEISEKSEIFDDQFSVERPDGSNFTLKIRSTKLEDSAMYFCASSEFIPMVDTQYFGPGTRLTVL.

The V and J genes are TRBV25-1 and TRBJ2-1, with D tentatively TRBD1 (5 bases). Looked up from germline, CDR1 is MGHDK and CDR2 is SYGVNS. V lost 6 bases, J lost 9 bases, and 15 bases lay in between. The CDR3 contains 13 residues. The CDR3, as DNA: TGTGCCAGCAGCGACCGCCCAGGGTTTGAGCAGTTCTTC. Amino acids: CASSDRPGFEQFF.

The chain employs TRBV27 and TRBJ1-4; the D is unclear. Between the trimmed V and J ends, which lost 5 bases and 4 bases, there was a span of 8 bases. From germline, CDR1 is MNHEY and CDR2 SMNVEV (reference sequence). The CDR3 length is 13 residues. CDR3: CASSATYNEKLFF. The DNA of the CDR3 is TGTGCCAGCAGTGCAACGTATAATGAAAAACTGTTTTTT.

This clone was observed a handful of times. J is TRBJ1-5 and V is TRBV4-1; perhaps TRBD1 as D (6 bases). Trimming left V 1 base short and J 6 bases short, with 10 bases between. This CDR3 is 14 amino acids long. The germline V gene has CDR1 MGHRA and CDR2 YSYEKL. The CDR3 sequence is CASSQVPDSQPQHF. CDR3 coding DNA: TGCGCCAGCAGCCAAGTGCCGGACAGTCAGCCCCAGCATTTT.

The chain has TRBV21-1 and TRBJ2-5; the D call TRBD2 from the table was never checked on the DNA. TRBV21-1 is shown as a pseudogene. The CDR3 extends over 12 amino acids. For the CDR3, the DNA is TGTGCCAGCAGAAACGGGGTGGAGACCCAGTACTTC. It yields the protein CASRNGVETQYF.

The chain uses TRBV2 and TRBJ2-7, with 10 bases identical to TRBD2. J lost 6 bases, V lost 6 bases, and 8 bases had no gene match. Germline CDR1 reads SNHLY; CDR2 reads FYNNEI. The length of the CDR3 is 14 residues. CDR3 sequence reads: CASRGGTSVSEQYF. The CDR3 coding sequence is TGTGCCAGCAGGGGGGGGACTAGCGTTTCCGAGCAGTACTTC. The variable domain in full, with the rest retrieved from reference TRBV2 and TRBJ2-7, is EPEVTQTPSHQVTQMGQEVILRCVPISNHLYFYWYRQILGQKVEFLVSFYNNEISEKSEIFDDQFSVERPDGSNFTLKIRSTKLEDSAMYFCASRGGTSVSEQYFGPGTRLTVT.

A remark on this clone: Other nucleotide sequences in the sample specify the same CDR3. This sequence joins TRBV6-5 and TRBJ2-5; perhaps TRBD1 as D (5 bases). Trimming took 6 bases from V and 5 from J, leaving 10 bases between them. The CDR3 is 12 residues long. Germline CDR1 MNHEY, CDR2 SVGAGI. The CDR3 reads CASRTGRETQYF. Here the CDR3 DNA reads TGTGCCAGCAGAACAGGTCGGGAGACCCAGTACTTC.

About this clone: A much larger clone lies one base from this, so it may be a read error. V gene TRBV5-4 combines with J gene TRBJ2-2; D gene uncertain. CDR1 is SGHNT and CDR2 is YYREEE in the germline V gene (reference sequence). The V and J ends lost 5 bases and 2 bases respectively, with 4 bases between them. CDR3 length equals 12 residues. The CDR3 DNA is TGTGCCAGCAGTTTCAACACCGGGGAGCTGTTTTTT. Translating it yields CASSFNTGELFF.

CDR3 in amino acids: CASSPRGQYSYGYTF. For the CDR3, the DNA is TGCGCCAGCAGCCCCAGGGGGCAGTACAGCTATGGCTACACCTTC. The chain joins TRBV4-3 to TRBJ1-2; 8 bases match TRBD1. Germline V gives CDR1 LGHNA, CDR2 YSLEER. This CDR3 is built from 15 residues. V lost 4 bases, J lost 4 bases, and 8 bases stayed unmatched.

CDR3: CASTAWGLRTDTQYF. DNA for the CDR3: TGTGCCAGCACCGCATGGGGGCTACGAACAGATACGCAGTATTTT. The chain is built from TRBV6-1 and TRBJ2-3; D may be TRBD1 (6 bases). Trimming pared 7 bases from V and 3 bases from J, leaving 17 bases between. The CDR3 totals 15 residues. Germline V gene lookup returns CDR1 MNHNS and CDR2 SASEGT.

This clone came up once. The chain's CDR3 is CASSREYEQYF. CDR3 sequence (DNA): TGTGCCAGCAGCAGGGAATACGAGCAGTACTTC. The chain recombines TRBV6-5 with TRBJ2-7; tentatively, D is TRBD1 (5 bases). Deletions cut 6 bases from V and 4 bases from J, with 7 bases between. This CDR3 is 11 amino acids long. Per germline, CDR1 MNHEY and CDR2 SVGAGI.